This paragraph covers one T cell receptor (beta chain) sequence. Its specificity is not known. The record originates from a study of T-cell reconstitution after alpha-beta-depleted transplantation in children. Study observations and caveats: Recipient T cells and thymic progenitors that survived gave rise to the high TCRbeta diversity observed at day 60 in some patients. From newly produced T cells came most of the T-cell counts and diversity one year after transplant. Expanded graft clones numbering several hundred reportedly gave rise to alpha-beta T cells about two months after transplant.

Preparing the TCRbeta library involved the use of unique molecular identifiers. TCRdb called the PCR reads again in MiXCR, with one record for every CDR3 protein. The data contain 300,000 or so distinct CDR3 sequences, more than 20% of them singletons. Trimming took off 1 base at V and 8 bases at J, with 12 bases between the two ends. CDR3 size: 14 residues. Germline V gene data show CDR1 as SGHTA and CDR2 as FQGNSA. The source of this sequence is a male patient between 10 and 17 years old who had a stem cell transplant for acute lymphoblastic leukemia, so the T cells may come from the graft donor. The sequencing here drew on PBMCs, mostly from graft donor cells, taken 180 days after TCRalphabeta/CD19-depleted stem cell transplant. The chain carries TRBV7-2 and TRBJ2-4; D might be TRBD2 (6 bases). The CDR3 reads CASSLGGVADIQYF. The CDR3 nucleotides read TGTGCCAGCAGCTTAGGCGGGGTAGCGGACATTCAGTACTTC.